This TCR beta chain was sequenced during a study of cytomegalovirus exposure and HLA in healthy donors. This PCR relied on a set of 60 Vbeta primers and 13 Jbeta primers. Method: immunoSEQ multiplex PCR; TCRdb's copy keeps in-frame clones and lacks some. The table has about 150,000 clones, roughly 85% seen once. The CDR3 has 13 residues. The V gene's germline CDR1 is SGHRS and CDR2 YFSETQ. Trimming took 1 base from V and 8 from J, leaving 10 bases between them. The V call is TRBV5-1, the J call TRBJ2-1; tentative D call: TRBD2 (5 bases). The clonotype comes from a man aged 25-45 years in good health and CMV-seropositive. Material: PBMCs. CDR3 sequence: CASSLTAGYEQFF. As DNA, the CDR3 is TGCGCCAGCAGCTTGACGGCGGGCTATGAGCAGTTCTTC.